These T cell receptor beta chains were read from a single sample in a study of T cells in Graves' hyperthyroidism and ophthalmopathy. TCRdb reanalysed the multiplex PCR reads using MiXCR and keeps one entry per CDR3 protein. The sample includes approximately 300,000 distinct CDR3 sequences, around 15% of them seen just once. The specimen was blood. The receptor set was obtained from a woman aged 55-75 years with Graves' ophthalmopathy. CDR3s include the opening cysteine and the closing phenylalanine or tryptophan. Fields, in order: V gene, clone size, J gene, D gene, CDR3 DNA, CDR3 protein. A D gene is named only where the DNA matches it firmly. Clone size is stated in some rows and not others, as once, few, many or a class when expanded.

TRBV3-1	many	TRBJ1-2	-	TGTGCCAGCAGCCAAGCAGGGATTGGCTACACCTTC	CASSQAGIGYTF
TRBV10-3	many	TRBJ2-3	TRBD2	TGTGCCACCATGTCCCGGGGGGGCGGCGATACGCAGTATTTT	CATMSRGGGDTQYF
TRBV11-2	-	TRBJ2-3	-	TGTGCCAGCGGCCCCACCCTACTGGGGGTGGGGAATACGCAGTATTTT	CASGPTLLGVGNTQYF
TRBV7-2	-	TRBJ2-2	-	TGTGCCAGCCGCCACCGGGCAGGGTCGAGCACCGGGGAGCTGTTTTTT	CASRHRAGSSTGELFF
TRBV7-6	many	TRBJ1-4	-	TGTGCCAGCAGCTTAGCAGGTTGGGGGCGTAGGGATGAAAAACTGTTTTTT	CASSLAGWGRRDEKLFF
TRBV28	many	TRBJ1-6	-	TGTGCCAGCAGTGTATTAAAAGGGGGGGTCCGGACCAAAAATTCACCCCTCCACTTT	CASSVLKGGVRTKNSPLHF
TRBV9	-	TRBJ2-3	-	TGTGCCAGCAGCATGACGGGTAGCACAGATACGCAGTATTTT	CASSMTGSTDTQYF
TRBV12-3/TRBV12-4	many	TRBJ2-2	-	TGTGCCAGCAGGCCACGACCCTCAACCACCGGGGAGCTGTTTTTT	CASRPRPSTTGELFF
TRBV7-2	-	TRBJ2-7	-	TGTGCCAGCAGCTTGCGGGGTTATTCCTACGAGCAGTACTTC	CASSLRGYSYEQYF
TRBV4-3	few	TRBJ1-6	-	TGCGCCAGCAGCCCGAGCGGGGATCAAGGGTCACCCCTCCACTTT	CASSPSGDQGSPLHF
TRBV19	-	TRBJ2-1	TRBD1	TGTGCCAGTTATGGACAGGTCGGGAATGAGCAGTTCTTC	CASYGQVGNEQFF
TRBV7-3	many	TRBJ2-1	TRBD2	TGTGCCAGCAGCAGAAAAAATAAAAGCCAGACTAGCGGGACTCACAATGAGCAGTTCTTC	CASSRKNKSQTSGTHNEQFF
TRBV9	-	TRBJ1-2	TRBD1	TGTGCCAGCAGCGCACCGACAGGGAACTATGGCTACACCTTC	CASSAPTGNYGYTF
TRBV24-1	many	TRBJ1-5	-	TGTGCCACCAGTGATGCAAATAGCAATCAGCCCCAGCATTTT	CATSDANSNQPQHF
TRBV4-1	few	TRBJ1-5	-	TGCGCCAGCAGCCAAGATTCCTGGGGCCGCAATCAGCCCCAGCATTTT	CASSQDSWGRNQPQHF
TRBV9	few	TRBJ2-2	-	TGTGCCAGCAGCGTCAAGCGAGGGAACACCGGGGAGCTGTTTTTT	CASSVKRGNTGELFF